The 10 T cell receptor beta chains presented below share a single source sample, sequenced in a study of T cell responses to AZD1222 COVID-19 vaccine. Sequencing was performed with immunoSEQ multiplex PCR; in TCRdb, only in-frame clones are kept and a portion is missing. The repertoire consists of 90,000 to 120,000 clones, with roughly 87% occurring once and the leading ten covering around 5%. The sequences come from peripheral blood, collected 28 days after the second AZD1222 dose. These receptors all stem from an adult who received the AZD1222 COVID-19 vaccine.

V usage is TRBV12-3 or TRBV12-4 and J usage is TRBJ2-7; a possible D gene is TRBD1 (5 bases). CDR3 length: 13 amino acids. The V end lost 6 bases, the J end lost 3 bases, and 12 bases lay between the germline ends. The DNA for the CDR3 is TGTGCCAGCAGCCTGGACACCAACTACGAGCAGTACTTC. Protein: CASSLDTNYEQYF.

The chain couples TRBV5-5 to TRBJ2-1, with a tentative D call TRBD1 (5 bases). The V gene's germline CDR1 is SGHKS and CDR2 YYEKEE (reference sequence). The length of the CDR3 is 15 residues. V was pared by 6 bases and J by 2 bases, with 15 bases between. The CDR3 region has the DNA TGTGCCAGCACAATTGAGCAGGGCCCCTACAATGAGCAGTTCTTC. Amino acid sequence: CASTIEQGPYNEQFF.

The rearrangement uses TRBV4-3 and TRBJ1-1, with D maybe TRBD1 (5 bases). CDR3 length equals 16 residues. The germline V and J ends were trimmed by 1 base and 4 bases, with 16 bases remaining between them. Germline loops: CDR1 LGHNA, CDR2 YSLEER. The DNA for the CDR3 is TGCGCCAGCAGCCAAGTCCTGGGGGTTGGAGCCACTGAAGCTTTCTTT. Translation: CASSQVLGVGATEAFF.

This chain connects TRBV9 to TRBJ1-2; 10 nucleotides agree with TRBD1. V lost 2 bases and J lost 6; bases outside the gene matches: 4. The CDR3 runs to 14 residues. The germline V gene has CDR1 SGDLS and CDR2 YYNGEE. The CDR3 loop is CASSVDRGRDGYTF. Written as DNA, the CDR3 is TGTGCCAGCAGCGTCGACAGGGGGCGGGATGGCTACACCTTC.

The chain combines TRBV25-1 with TRBJ1-1, with 7 bases matching TRBD1. The CDR3 runs to 13 residues. The V and J ends lost 1 base and 11 bases, in that order; junction bases with no gene match: 7. The germline CDR1 and CDR2 sequences are MGHDK and SYGVNS. The CDR3 sequence is CASSESAGGGAFF. The CDR3, as DNA: TGTGCCAGCAGTGAATCGGCAGGGGGAGGTGCTTTCTTT.

The gene calls are TRBV2 and TRBJ2-1, with 7 bases aligning to TRBD1. CDR3 length: 14 amino acids. The germline CDR1 and CDR2 sequences are SNHLY and FYNNEI. Trimming cost V 2 bases and J 5 bases; bases outside gene matches: 3. The CDR3 DNA sequence: TGTGCCAGCAGTGAAAGGACAGGACACAATGAGCAGTTCTTC. It is translated as CASSERTGHNEQFF.

The chain employs TRBV19 and TRBJ1-5; D is possibly TRBD1 (5 bases). V was shortened by 2 bases and J by 0 bases, with 8 bases between the two germline ends. The CDR3 runs 15 residues. Germline V gene lookup returns CDR1 LNHDA and CDR2 SQIVND (reference sequence). CDR3 protein: CASSIKGYSNQPQHF. The CDR3 coding sequence is TGTGCCAGTAGTATAAAGGGGTATAGCAATCAGCCCCAGCATTTT.

CDR3 nucleotides: TGTGCCAGCAGGGCTCAGGGTACCATGAACACTGAAGCTTTCTTT. Protein: CASRAQGTMNTEAFF. J is TRBJ1-1 and V is TRBV7-9; D perhaps matches TRBD1 (5 bases). The germline V gene encodes CDR1 SEHNR and CDR2 FQNEAQ (reference sequence). With 6 bases removed from V and 0 bases from J, the gap between germline ends came to 14 bases. The CDR3 loop spans 15 amino acids. Full variable domain (outside the CDR3, taken from reference TRBV7-9 and TRBJ1-1): DTGVSQNPRHKITKRGQNVTFRCDPISEHNRLYWYRQTLGQGPEFLTYFQNEAQLEKSRLLSDRFSAERPKGSFSTLEIQRTEQGDSAMYLCASRAQGTMNTEAFFGQGTRLTVV.

The chain has TRBV28 and TRBJ1-2, with D possibly being TRBD1 (5 bases). With 8 bases removed from V and 0 bases from J, the gap between germline ends came to 13 bases. The V gene's germline CDR1 is MDHEN and CDR2 SYDVKM. The CDR3 totals 14 residues. The CDR3 coding sequence is TGTGCCAGCCTCGGGACGGATTCTAACTATGGCTACACCTTC. As protein: CASLGTDSNYGYTF.

This chain joins TRBV6-2 or TRBV6-3 and TRBJ2-7, with TRBD1 as a possible D gene (6 bases). Germline CDR1 reads MNHEY; CDR2 reads SVGEGT. The CDR3 is 15 amino acids. V lost 6 bases, J lost 3 bases, and 18 bases lay in between. In DNA, the CDR3 is TGTGCCAGCAGCCGTCGGACAGTTTTCCTCTACGAGCAGTACTTC. This gives the protein CASSRRTVFLYEQYF.